This T cell receptor beta chain emerged from a study of blood T cell repertoires in COVID-19. Assay: immunoSEQ multiplex PCR; the TCRdb copy retains only in-frame clones and omits some. The sample holds roughly 75,000 clones, about 93% seen once. Sequenced sample: peripheral blood. The TCR comes from a human donor in a cohort sampled during active COVID-19.

CDR3 coding DNA: TGTGCAAGTCGTTGCTGCGGACAGGCGGGGGATACGCAGTATTTT. The encoded protein is CASRCCGQAGDTQYF. The chain employs TRBV12-2 and TRBJ2-3; TRBD1, the table's D call, was not compared with the DNA. TRBV12-2 is noted as a pseudogene. CDR3 length: 15 amino acids.